This T cell receptor beta chain was profiled in a study of blood T cell repertoires in COVID-19. Study-level background: The United States, Italy and Spain supplied acute and convalescent COVID-19 samples. From T cells, B-cell-depleted T cells, or PBMCs came the material, which was cDNA or gDNA.

Germline V gene lookup returns CDR1 LGHNA and CDR2 YNFKEQ. V lost 7 bases to trimming and J lost 1 base, with 19 bases between them. The CDR3 runs to 16 residues. Per the authors' pipeline: Using reference gene primer amplification, nucleated cell counts were estimated. Profiling relied on immunoSEQ multiplex PCR, and the TCRdb table lists in-frame clones only, not all of them. For V, J and clone size, that table is used; D and trimming come from the DNA. Of over 100,000 clones listed, around three quarters are singletons. The source material was peripheral blood. This TCR was recovered from a woman over 75 with acute or convalescent COVID-19. The chain links TRBV4-2 to TRBJ1-1; no firm D call. The CDR3 is CASTQPGSTPNTEAFF. The CDR3, as DNA: TGTGCCAGCACGCAGCCGGGGTCCACACCGAACACTGAAGCTTTCTTT.